This TCR beta chain was observed in a study of spatial heterogeneity in lung cancer. Overall study results and limits: Mutation counts in tumors were tracked by counts of expanded intratumoral alpha and beta TCRs.

In its sample, this clonotype is medium-sized. The antigen is undetermined. TCRdb processed the 5' RACE reads anew with MiXCR; each CDR3 protein has one entry. The sample lists around 4,000 distinct CDR3 sequences, 8.3% seen once, with about 14% in the top ten. The time point denotes: sample taken at primary tumor resection. Germline CDR1 reads SGHNT; CDR2 reads YENEEA. The CDR3 totals 16 residues. Trimming removed 0 bases from V and 5 bases from J; junction bases left unmatched: 6. Sequencing used lung tumor tissue, obtained at surgery. The TCR sequence derives from a male donor with early-stage non-small cell lung cancer. This chain links TRBV11-3 with TRBJ2-1, with 8 bases aligning to TRBD2. The CDR3 here is CASSLDLVAGHNEQFF. The CDR3 DNA follows: TGTGCCAGCAGCTTAGATCTGGTAGCGGGACACAATGAGCAGTTCTTC.